There are a few counts of the clone carrying this T cell receptor beta chain. The target antigen is unknown. These data originate in a study of T cell repertoires in cytomegalovirus infection. Study results and limitations: It was HLA-C-restricted CMV-specific TCR beta clonotypes that dominated the response ex vivo.

TCRdb itself ran the reads through MiXCR, one entry per CDR3 protein. Of approximately 500,000 distinct CDR3 sequences in the sample, more than 15% are singletons; the top ten hold approximately 24%. Germline CDR1 and CDR2: SGHTA and FQGTGA. The CDR3 has 14 residues. V was cut by 0 bases and J by 7 bases, with 9 bases left in between. The clonotype comes from a human donor in good health (CMV status not recorded). Some clones in this sample may be carry-over from other donors' samples. Sequencing used CD8+ T cells from PBMCs. The V call is TRBV7-3, the J call TRBJ2-2, with D perhaps matching TRBD2 (5 bases). Here the CDR3 reads CASSLTIRGGELFF. Written as DNA, the CDR3 is TGTGCCAGCAGCTTAACGATCCGGGGCGGGGAGCTGTTTTTT.